Sequencing of this T cell receptor (beta chain) was carried out in a study of blood T cell repertoires in COVID-19. Study background: Nucleic acid was either cDNA or gDNA, and it came from T cells, B-cell-depleted T cells, or PBMCs.

This CDR3 has 15 residues. Trimming pared 0 bases from V and 6 bases from J, leaving 15 bases between. Germline V gives CDR1 SGHRS, CDR2 YFSETQ. Enrollees, roughly 18 to 90 years old, lived in 24 US areas. Assignment of participants to cohorts was predicated upon participant-reported clinical history. In the original workflow: Reference gene primer amplification gave estimated nucleated cell counts. Clones were sequenced by immunoSEQ multiplex PCR, and TCRdb holds only the in-frame ones, with some missing. V and J calls and clone size come straight from that table; D and trimming were deduced from the DNA. The sample lists 320,000 or so clones; roughly nine tenths were seen once.

This sequence joins TRBV5-1 and TRBJ1-1; maybe TRBD1 (6 bases). The sequencing sample was made of PBMCs or T cells enriched from blood (not recorded which). This TCR came from a woman in her 30s who had recovered from COVID-19. The CDR3 region is CASSLAVSRGAEAFF. CDR3 nucleotide sequence: TGCGCCAGCAGCTTGGCCGTAAGCAGGGGCGCTGAAGCTTTCTTT.